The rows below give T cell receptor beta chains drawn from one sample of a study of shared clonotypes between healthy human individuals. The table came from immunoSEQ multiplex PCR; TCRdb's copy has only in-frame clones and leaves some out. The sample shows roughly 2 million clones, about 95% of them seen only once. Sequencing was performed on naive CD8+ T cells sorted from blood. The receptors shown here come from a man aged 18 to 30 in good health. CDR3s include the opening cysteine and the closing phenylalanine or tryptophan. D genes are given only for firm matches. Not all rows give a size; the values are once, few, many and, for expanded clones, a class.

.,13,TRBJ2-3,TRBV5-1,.,CASSLEVLDTQYF
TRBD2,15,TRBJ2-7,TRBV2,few,CASSEESGRFYEQYF
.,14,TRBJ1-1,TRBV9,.,CASSVDGGGIEAFF
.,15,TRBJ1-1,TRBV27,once,CASSFRVQGGTEAFF
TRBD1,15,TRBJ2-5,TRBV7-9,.,CASSPWTGGRETQYF
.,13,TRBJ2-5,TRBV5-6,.,CASSLELQETQYF
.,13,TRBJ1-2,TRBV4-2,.,CASSQTDGGGYTF
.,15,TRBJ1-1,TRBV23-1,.,CASSHYIGKSTEAFF
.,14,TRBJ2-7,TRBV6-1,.,CASSVGGVFYEQYF
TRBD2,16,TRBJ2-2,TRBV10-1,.,CASSDLREGDTGELFF
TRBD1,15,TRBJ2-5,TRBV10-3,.,CAISDSGQVEETQYF
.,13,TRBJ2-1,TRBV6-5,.,CATWTRSYNEQFF
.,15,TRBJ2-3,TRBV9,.,CASSVRGDSPDTQYF
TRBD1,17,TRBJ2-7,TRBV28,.,CASSPSSGTGALYEQYF
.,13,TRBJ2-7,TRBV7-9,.,CASSSSEDYEQYF
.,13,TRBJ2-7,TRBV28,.,CASSFHIGGEQYF
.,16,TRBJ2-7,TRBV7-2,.,CASSSPGAGLHYEQYF
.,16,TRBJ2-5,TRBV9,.,CASSAPPRGMEETQYF
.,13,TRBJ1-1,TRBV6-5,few,CASSYEGNTEAFF
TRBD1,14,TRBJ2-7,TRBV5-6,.,CASSLVQGVHEQYF
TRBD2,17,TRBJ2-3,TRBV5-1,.,CASSSFGLALTTDTQYF
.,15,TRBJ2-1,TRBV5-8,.,CASSLRGRDFDEQFF
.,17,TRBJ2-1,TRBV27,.,CASSFFGGRSSYNEQFF
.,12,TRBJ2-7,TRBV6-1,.,CASGVPSYEQYF